The 6 T cell receptor beta chains given below trace back to one sample, sequenced in a study of regulatory T cells in long-lasting Graves disease. As to time point: persistent/refractory GD, antithyroid drugs over 5 years with positive TRAb. RNA from PBMCs was the source of the TCR library. In building TCR beta libraries, iRepertoire HTBI primers were used together with Arm-PCR of CDR3 regions. TCRdb re-derived calls from the multiplex PCR reads in MiXCR, one entry per CDR3 protein. The table lists around 430,000 distinct CDR3 sequences, 22% of them singletons. The source was peripheral blood mononuclear cells (PBMCs), collected when the disease was refractory, from a patient treated with antithyroid drugs. These receptors came from a female donor with Graves disease.

This clonotype was counted only a few times. V and J are TRBV30 and TRBJ1-1; no reliable D call. The CDR3 loop spans 12 amino acids. Trimming left V 2 bases short and J 4 bases short, with 8 bases between. Germline loops: CDR1 GTSNPN, CDR2 SVGIG (reference sequence). CDR3 nucleotide sequence: TGTGCCTGGAGTCCGGGCCCCACTGAAGCTTTCTTT. Its protein product is CAWSPGPTEAFF.

This clonotype was detected many times. The rearrangement uses TRBV7-2 and TRBJ2-7, with TRBD2 matching 8 bases. J was trimmed by 0 bases and V by 6 bases; bases with no gene match: 10. The CDR3 is 16 amino acids. The V gene's germline CDR1 is SGHTA and CDR2 FQGNSA. CDR3 protein: CASSRRLAKSSYEQYF. CDR3 bases: TGTGCCAGCAGTCGCAGACTAGCGAAGAGCTCCTACGAGCAGTACTTC.

The CDR3: CASSRGQGDLYEQYF. The CDR3 nucleotides are TGTGCCAGCAGCCGCGGACAGGGCGACCTCTACGAGCAGTACTTC. The chain couples TRBV14 to TRBJ2-7, with 8 positions matching TRBD1. V was pared by 4 bases and J by 3 bases, with 8 bases of the junction left unmatched. The V gene's germline CDR1 is SGHDN and CDR2 FVKESK. The CDR3 is 15 residues long.

Turning to this clonotype: A much larger clone differs by one base, so this may be a read error. This chain connects TRBV7-8 to TRBJ1-2, with D possibly matching TRBD1 (5 bases). This CDR3 contains 15 residues. CDR1 is SGHVS and CDR2 is FQNEAQ in the germline V gene. V dropped 3 bases and J dropped 12 bases, with 23 bases sitting between them. The CDR3, as DNA: TGTGCCAGCAGCTTTGAACAGGAGGCGGATTTTACCCACACCTTC. It translates to CASSFEQEADFTHTF.

This clonotype was seen more than once but under ten times. This chain connects TRBV10-3 to TRBJ1-1, with D perhaps TRBD1 (6 bases). In germline, CDR1 is ENHRY, CDR2 SYGVKD. V gave up 2 bases and J gave up 0 bases, with 22 bases separating them. This CDR3 is built from 19 residues. This chain's CDR3 is CAISERRGESMRMNTEAFF. The DNA of the CDR3 is TGTGCCATCAGTGAGCGGAGGGGGGAGTCGATGCGCATGAACACTGAAGCTTTCTTT.

This clonotype was counted a few times. This sequence joins TRBV20-1 and TRBJ1-2; no clear D. CDR3 size: 11 residues. V was cut by 3 bases and J by 2 bases, with 4 bases left in between. CDR1 and CDR2 from the germline V gene are DFQATT and SNEGSKA (reference sequence). The CDR3 sequence is CSARRNYGYTF. In DNA form, the CDR3 reads TGCAGTGCTAGGAGGAACTATGGCTACACCTTC.